The 28 T cell receptor beta chains below all came from one sample that was sequenced in a study of glioma-infiltrating T cells after dendritic cell vaccination. Documented time point: after dendritic cell vaccination, including at tumor progression/relapse. Measured with immunoSEQ multiplex PCR; TCRdb has only the in-frame clones, and not every one. Among fewer than 70,000 clones listed, over 65% were seen once. Here the sequenced sample was blood, taken after dendritic cell vaccination. The receptors originated from a human donor with glioblastoma.

This clone appeared a few times. The chain combines TRBV29-1 with TRBJ2-3; 7 nucleotides match TRBD2. This CDR3 has 18 amino acids. The V segment lost 0 bases and the J segment 0 bases; nucleotides outside the gene matches: 12. Per germline, CDR1 SQVTM and CDR2 ANQGSEA. CDR3 sequence: CSVEDRQELAESTDTQYF. The CDR3 DNA sequence: TGCAGCGTTGAAGATCGCCAGGAGCTAGCGGAAAGCACAGATACGCAGTATTTT.

The genes are TRBV11-2 and TRBJ2-1; D is ambiguous. The germline V gene has CDR1 SGHAT and CDR2 FQNNGV. Trimming shortened V by 3 bases and J by 6 bases, and 3 bases separated the two germline ends. The length of the CDR3 is 11 residues. The CDR3 protein is CASSLRNEQFF. In DNA, the CDR3 is TGTGCCAGCAGCTTGCGCAATGAGCAGTTCTTC.

The V gene is TRBV18, the J gene TRBJ2-5, with a possible D match to TRBD1 (5 bases). Trimming removed 0 bases at V and 5 bases at J, with 13 bases between. CDR1 is KGHSH and CDR2 is LQKENI in the germline V gene. CDR3 length equals 15 residues. The CDR3 nucleotides read TGTGCCAGCTCACCACCAGGGCAGGGTCGGGAGACCCAGTACTTC. Translation: CASSPPGQGRETQYF.

Of note for this clone: Other DNA sequences in this specimen translate into the identical CDR3. The V call is TRBV4-1, the J call TRBJ2-7, with no clear D. There are 13 residues in the CDR3. V was pared by 0 bases and J by 4 bases, with 7 bases between. Germline assignment: CDR1 MGHRA and CDR2 YSYEKL. The CDR3 DNA follows: TGCGCCAGCAGCCAAGATAGATATTACGAGCAGTACTTC. Residues: CASSQDRYYEQYF.

This chain links TRBV19 with TRBJ2-1; D call uncertain. The V end lost 0 bases, the J end lost 0 bases, and 18 bases lay between the germline ends. Germline assignment: CDR1 LNHDA and CDR2 SQIVND (reference sequence). The CDR3 runs to 19 residues. The CDR3 spells CASSIDSSSSLGSYNEQFF. For the CDR3, the DNA is TGTGCCAGTAGTATAGATAGCTCTAGTTCATTGGGCTCCTACAATGAGCAGTTCTTC.

The chain joins TRBV29-1 to TRBJ1-1; the match to TRBD1 covers 8 bases. The germline gives CDR1 SQVTM, CDR2 ANQGSEA. This CDR3 has 15 residues. V was clipped by 8 bases and J by 3 bases; unmatched bases: 14. In DNA form, the CDR3 reads TGCAGCTATGAACCCCCTGGACAGGGCCACACTGAAGCTTTCTTT. Its protein product is CSYEPPGQGHTEAFF.

The chain recombines TRBV19 with TRBJ1-2; 7 bases line up with TRBD1. V lost 5 bases, J lost 5 bases, and 5 bases stayed unmatched. This CDR3 has 13 residues. The germline gives CDR1 LNHDA, CDR2 SQIVND (reference sequence). CDR3 coding DNA: TGTGCCAGTAGTCAACAGGGGCTTTATGGCTACACCTTC. It specifies CASSQQGLYGYTF.

The V and J genes are TRBV30 and TRBJ1-5; D remains unclear. This CDR3 is built from 13 residues. Germline V gene data show CDR1 as GTSNPN and CDR2 as SVGIG (reference sequence). Between the trimmed V and J ends, which lost 1 base and 0 bases, there was a span of 4 bases. The chain's CDR3 is CAWSEASNQPQHF. The CDR3 region has the DNA TGTGCCTGGAGTGAAGCTAGCAATCAGCCCCAGCATTTT.

The CDR3: CASRQNRERVEQYF. CDR3 sequence (DNA): TGTGCCAGCAGACAAAACAGGGAGAGAGTGGAGCAGTACTTC. The J gene is TRBJ2-7, the V gene TRBV27; tentatively, D is TRBD1 (6 bases). CDR3 length: 14 residues. Germline-derived CDR1 and CDR2 are MNHEY and SMNVEV (reference sequence). Trimming removed 6 bases from V and 7 bases from J, with 19 bases in between.

The chain has TRBV9 and TRBJ1-2; possibly TRBD1 for D (6 bases). The V end was cut by 4 bases, the J end by 6 bases, with 22 bases between. From germline, CDR1 is SGDLS and CDR2 YYNGEE. The CDR3 loop spans 16 amino acids. Here the CDR3 DNA reads TGTGCCAGCAGCCCGTCCGGGACACCTATTCTAGATGGCTACACCTTC. It yields the protein CASSPSGTPILDGYTF.

The DNA of the CDR3 is TGTGCCAGCAGCTTAGATCGAGTGTTTGGGACAGGGCCCTTGGCCCAGTACTTC. Translating it yields CASSLDRVFGTGPLAQYF. This chain joins TRBV7-9 and TRBJ2-5; the match to TRBD1 covers 9 bases. CDR3 length: 18 amino acids. Germline V gene sequence: CDR1 SEHNR, CDR2 FQNEAQ (reference sequence). The V segment lost 1 base and the J segment 9 bases; nucleotides outside the gene matches: 18.

J is TRBJ1-1 and V is TRBV11-3; D gene uncertain. Per germline, CDR1 SGHNT and CDR2 YENEEA. The CDR3 is made up of 14 amino acids. Deletions cut 0 bases from V and 4 bases from J, with 9 bases between. CDR3 residues: CASSLDLRGTEAFF. In DNA form, the CDR3 reads TGTGCCAGCAGCTTAGATTTACGGGGCACTGAAGCTTTCTTT. Together with reference TRBV11-3 and TRBJ1-1, the CDR3 gives the full variable domain: EAGVVQSPRYKIIEKKQPVAFWCNPISGHNTLYWYLQNLGQGPELLIRYENEEAVDDSQLPKDRFSAERLKGVDSTLKIQPAELGDSAVYLCASSLDLRGTEAFFGQGTRLTVV.

CDR3: CASSEDRGGLVIYEQYF. The DNA of the CDR3 is TGTGCCAGCAGTGAGGACAGGGGGGGACTTGTGATCTACGAGCAGTACTTC. The chain couples TRBV6-1 to TRBJ2-7, with 10 bases that match TRBD1. The CDR3 has 17 amino acids. The germline V gene has CDR1 MNHNS and CDR2 SASEGT. The V segment lost 3 bases and the J segment 3 bases; nucleotides outside the gene matches: 11.

The chain recombines TRBV21-1 with TRBJ1-6. TRBV21-1 is a known pseudogene. The CDR3 spans 16 residues. This CDR3 is CASSKGQGRNNSPLHF. The CDR3 DNA reads as TGTGCCAGCAGCAAAGGGCAAGGGAGAAATAATTCACCCCTCCACTTT.

This clone was found a few times. The chain joins TRBV7-2 to TRBJ2-7; 8 positions agree with TRBD1. The V gene's germline CDR1 is SGHTA and CDR2 FQGNSA. The CDR3 totals 16 residues. The V and J ends lost 2 bases and 2 bases, in that order; junction bases with no gene match: 8. The CDR3: CASSLNTGQVTYEQYF. Here the CDR3 DNA reads TGTGCCAGCAGCTTAAATACGGGACAGGTGACCTACGAGCAGTACTTC. The variable domain in full, completed from reference TRBV7-2 and TRBJ2-7, reads GAGVSQSPSNKVTEKGKDVELRCDPISGHTALYWYRQSLGQGLEFLIYFQGNSAPDKSGLPSDRFSAERTGGSVSTLTIQRTQQEDSAVYLCASSLNTGQVTYEQYFGPGTRLTVT.

The chain uses TRBV18 and TRBJ1-1; D perhaps matches TRBD1 (6 bases). The germline V gene encodes CDR1 KGHSH and CDR2 LQKENI. The length of the CDR3 is 12 residues. V dropped 5 bases and J dropped 5 bases, with 9 bases sitting between them. CDR3 loop: CASSMTGTEAFF. The DNA for the CDR3 is TGTGCCAGCTCAATGACAGGAACTGAAGCTTTCTTT.

The chain has TRBV4-2 and TRBJ2-2; tentatively, D is TRBD2 (6 bases). The length of the CDR3 is 16 residues. Trimming pared 3 bases from V and 3 bases from J, leaving 14 bases between. The germline CDR1 and CDR2 sequences are LGHNA and YNFKEQ. The CDR3 DNA is TGTGCCAGCAGCCAGCCATCAGGAGGGTACACCGGGGAGCTGTTTTTT. As protein: CASSQPSGGYTGELFF.

V gene TRBV28 combines with J gene TRBJ1-2, with D perhaps TRBD1 (6 bases). Trimming cost V 7 bases and J 2 bases, with 17 bases left between them. CDR3 length: 15 amino acids. Germline CDR1 is MDHEN and CDR2 is SYDVKM. Here the CDR3 reads CASTLGGQPNYGYTF. For the CDR3, the DNA is TGTGCCAGCACCCTGGGGGGGCAGCCCAACTATGGCTACACCTTC.

The rearrangement uses TRBV27 and TRBJ2-5; weak D call: TRBD1 (6 bases). The length of the CDR3 is 11 residues. V was clipped by 6 bases and J by 7 bases, with 9 bases between them. Germline CDR1 and CDR2: MNHEY and SMNVEV (reference sequence). The CDR3, as DNA: TGTGCCAGCAGCCGAGGGGGGACCCAGTACTTC. Its protein product is CASSRGGTQYF.

The chain uses TRBV5-1 and TRBJ2-7; tentatively, D is TRBD2 (5 bases). This CDR3 region has 13 residues. V lost 3 bases and J 0 bases, leaving 7 bases between the germline ends. CDR1 is SGHRS and CDR2 is YFSETQ in the germline V gene. For the CDR3, the DNA is TGCGCCAGCAGCTATACTAGCTCCTACGAGCAGTACTTC. This translates into CASSYTSSYEQYF. Filled out from reference TRBV5-1 and TRBJ2-7, the complete variable domain reads KAGVTQTPRYLIKTRGQQVTLSCSPISGHRSVSWYQQTPGQGLQFLFEYFSETQRNKGNFPGRFSGRQFSNSRSEMNVSTLELGDSALYLCASSYTSSYEQYFGPGTRLTVT.

The chain recombines TRBV6-5 with TRBJ2-1; perhaps TRBD2 as D (6 bases). V lost 2 bases and J 0 bases, leaving 8 bases between the germline ends. CDR1 is MNHEY, CDR2 SVGAGI, per germline. The CDR3 extends over 15 amino acids. CDR3 sequence reads: CASSYMGGSYNEQFF. The CDR3 coding sequence is TGTGCCAGCAGTTACATGGGGGGCTCCTACAATGAGCAGTTCTTC.

The V call is TRBV19, the J call TRBJ2-7; 9 positions agree with TRBD1. V was clipped by 3 bases and J by 0 bases; unmatched bases: 9. The V gene's germline CDR1 is LNHDA and CDR2 SQIVND (reference sequence). This CDR3 contains 17 residues. The CDR3 spells CASSMIYRDRDSYEQYF. The CDR3 nucleotides read TGTGCCAGTAGTATGATATACCGGGACAGGGACTCCTACGAGCAGTACTTC.

The genes are TRBV7-2 and TRBJ2-3; possible D gene TRBD2, 6 bases. This CDR3 is 15 amino acids long. V lost 0 bases to trimming and J lost 4 bases, with 11 bases between them. From germline, CDR1 is SGHTA and CDR2 FQGNSA. As DNA, the CDR3 is TGTGCCAGCAGCTTAGCCCCTGGAGGGTCAGATACGCAGTATTTT. The encoded protein is CASSLAPGGSDTQYF.

In nucleotides, the CDR3 is TGCGCCAGCAGCACCGAAACAGGGCTGAACACTGAAGCTTTCTTT. Translated, it gives CASSTETGLNTEAFF. The rearrangement uses TRBV5-1 and TRBJ1-1; possible D gene TRBD1, 6 bases. CDR1 SGHRS and CDR2 YFSETQ come from the germline V gene. The CDR3 runs 15 residues. Trimming left V 4 bases short and J 0 bases short, with 13 bases between.

The rearrangement uses TRBV7-9 and TRBJ2-2, with TRBD1 identical over 7 bases. This CDR3 region has 16 residues. The germline CDR1 and CDR2 sequences are SEHNR and FQNEAQ (reference sequence). The trim removed 11 bases at V and 0 bases at J, leaving 12 bases unmatched. CDR3 loop: CASRANRGTNTGELFF. In DNA, the CDR3 is TGTGCCTCCAGGGCCAACAGGGGAACGAACACCGGGGAGCTGTTTTTT. Full variable domain (remainder filled in from reference TRBV7-9 and TRBJ2-2): DTGVSQNPRHKITKRGQNVTFRCDPISEHNRLYWYRQTLGQGPEFLTYFQNEAQLEKSRLLSDRFSAERPKGSFSTLEIQRTEQGDSAMYLCASRANRGTNTGELFFGEGSRLTVL.

J is TRBJ2-5 and V is TRBV19; 8 bases are a match to TRBD2. The V gene end was trimmed by 1 base and the J gene end by 2 bases; junction bases not matched to a gene: 9. This CDR3 spans 17 amino acids. Germline V gene lookup returns CDR1 LNHDA and CDR2 SQIVND (reference sequence). In DNA, the CDR3 is TGTGCCAGTAGTATAGGGTCCTTAGCGGGGCTGCAAGAGACCCAGTACTTC. It translates to CASSIGSLAGLQETQYF.

This clone has only a few counts. This sequence joins TRBV2 and TRBJ2-5; TRBD2 is a possible D gene (6 bases). Trimming shortened V by 11 bases and J by 0 bases, and 13 bases separated the two germline ends. The CDR3 consists of 13 residues. Germline CDR1 and CDR2: SNHLY and FYNNEI. The CDR3 coding sequence is TGTGCCGTTCGACTAGTCGACCAAGAGACCCAGTACTTC. Its protein is CAVRLVDQETQYF.

V and J are TRBV7-9 and TRBJ2-3; D might be TRBD2 (7 bases). V lost 1 base and J 3 bases, leaving 14 bases between the germline ends. CDR1 is SEHNR, CDR2 FQNEAQ, per germline (reference sequence). This CDR3 spans 16 amino acids. The CDR3 region is CASSLEVGGPTDTQYF. CDR3 in DNA: TGTGCCAGCAGCTTAGAGGTGGGGGGGCCTACAGATACGCAGTATTTT.